This entry lists 14 T cell receptor beta chains sequenced from one sample in a study of tissue T cells after allogeneic stem cell transplantation. Time point denoted: mouse harvest day 14 after allogeneic transplant. Mouse grafts combined 10^7 T-cell-depleted bone marrow cells with 10^6 splenic CD5+ T cells. Clones were read by immunoSEQ multiplex PCR, and TCRdb kept only the in-frame ones, dropping some. This sample has roughly 2,200 clones, with 51% found just once. What was sequenced was lymph node tissue. All receptors come from a female BALB/c mouse given C57BL/6 T cells with graft-versus-host disease after an allogeneic hematopoietic cell transplant.

About this clone: The genes are named according to mouse. The CDR3 end is not reached by the read, which stops 1 residue before it; the germline J gene fills it in. This chain uses TRBV15 with TRBJ2-4; a weak D match, TRBD1 (6 bases). Trimming removed 4 bases from V and 4 bases from J, with 9 bases in between. Looked up from germline, CDR1 is SGHND and CDR2 is FRSKSL. CDR3 size: 13 residues. The CDR3 here is CASSSGTKNTLYF. CDR3 DNA (partial): TGTGCCAGCAGTTCCGGGACAAAAAACACCTTGTAC.

Concerning this clone itself: Germline and genes: mouse. The CDR3 end is not reached by the read, which stops 1 residue before it; the germline J gene fills it in. The V gene is TRBV12-2, the J gene TRBJ2-5, with D perhaps matching TRBD1 or TRBD2 (5 bases each). The CDR3 spans 13 residues. Trimming removed 1 base from V and 3 bases from J, with 7 bases in between. Germline values: CDR1 SGHLS, CDR2 HYDKME. CDR3 bases read: TGTGCCAGCTCTCTGGGGGTTCAAGACACCCAGTAC. It is translated as CASSLGVQDTQY. From start to end, the CDR3 is CASSLGVQDTQYF.

Comment on this clone: Gene names are mouse gene names. The read ends 1 residue shy of where the CDR3 ends; the end is completed using the germline J gene. The V gene is TRBV13-2, the J gene TRBJ2-5, with 11 bases that match TRBD2. Trimming removed 3 bases from V and 5 bases from J; junction bases left unmatched: 11. The germline V gene has CDR1 NNHNN and CDR2 SYGAGS (reference sequence). This CDR3 contains 17 residues. CDR3 DNA, as far as it was read: TGTGCCAGCGGTGGGCCCCGACTGGGGGGGGCGGGAGACACCCAGTAC. Amino acids: CASGGPRLGGAGDTQY. The entire CDR3 protein reads CASGGPRLGGAGDTQYF.

A word on this clone: The genes and germline here are from mouse. With the read ending 1 residue before the CDR3 end, the germline J gene is used to fill in that end. The chain recombines TRBV12-2 with TRBJ2-1; 13 bases line up with TRBD2. Germline CDR1 and CDR2: SGHLS and HYDKME. V was clipped by 4 bases and J by 1 base; unmatched bases: 3. This CDR3 is built from 16 residues. The CDR3 sequence is CASSRGLGGNYAEQFF. Partial CDR3 DNA: TGTGCCAGCTCCCGGGGACTGGGGGGGAACTATGCTGAGCAGTTC. The variable domain in full, completed from reference TRBV12-2 and TRBJ2-1, reads NSGVVQSPRYIIKGKGERSILKCIPISGHLSVAWYQQTQGQELKFFIQHYDKMERDKGNLPSRFSVQQFDDYHSEMNMSALELEDSAVYFCASSRGLGGNYAEQFFGPGTRLTVL.

This clone was counted only a few times. Germline and genes here are mouse. The DNA ends 1 residue before the CDR3 does, and the rest of the CDR3 is filled in from the germline J gene. This same CDR3 is encoded by further DNA sequences in the sample. J is TRBJ2-7 and V is TRBV5; 7 bases fit TRBD2. The CDR3 consists of 14 residues. Germline CDR1 is LGHNA and CDR2 is YNLKQL (reference sequence). Germline trimming cut 3 bases from V and 0 bases from J; bases unmatched to any gene: 2. CDR3 DNA (partial): TGTGCCAGCAGCCACTGGGGGAGCTCCTATGAACAGTAC. It specifies CASSHWGSSYEQY. The entire CDR3 reads CASSHWGSSYEQYF.

Details on this clone: Gene names follow the mouse nomenclature. Read coverage stops 1 residue before the CDR3 terminus; the germline J gene supplies the remainder. The gene calls are TRBV26 and TRBJ2-2, with unresolved D. The CDR3 has 13 amino acids. CDR1 KGHPV and CDR2 FQNQEV come from the germline V gene (reference sequence). Trimming took off 2 bases at V and 3 bases at J, with 4 bases between the two ends. The CDR3 bases that were read are TGTGCCAGCAGTCTGGAGGACACCGGGCAGCTCTAC. It codes for CASSLEDTGQLY. The complete CDR3 protein is CASSLEDTGQLYF.

Concerning this clone: The listed genes are named as in mouse. The read ends 1 residue shy of where the CDR3 ends; the end is completed using the germline J gene. The chain joins TRBV26 to TRBJ1-6, with D maybe TRBD1 (6 bases). TRBJ1-6 carries the ORF label, with uncertain function. CDR3 length equals 15 residues. The V gene lost 0 bases and the J gene lost 7 bases, with 10 bases spanning the gap. In germline, CDR1 is KGHPV, CDR2 FQNQEV (reference sequence). The CDR3: CASSLSPGQNSPLYF. The DNA read from the CDR3 is TGTGCCAGCAGTCTGTCCCCGGGACAAAATTCGCCCCTCTAC.

This clone was found a few times. Gene labels here are mouse ones. The read is 1 residue too short to cover the CDR3 end, so that end is filled in from the germline J gene. J is TRBJ2-7 and V is TRBV23; the DNA was not compared with TRBD2, the D call given in the table. Germline V gene data show CDR1 as KGHTA and CDR2 as FQNQQP. The CDR3 totals 13 residues. The CDR3 bases that were read are TGCTCCAGCAGGCTGGGGGGGGCATATGAACAGTAC. Its protein product is CSSRLGGAYEQY. The CDR3, in full, reads CSSRLGGAYEQYF.

Of note for this clone: The listed genes are named as in mouse. The observed sequence ends 1 residue before the CDR3 terminus, with the missing tail filled in from the germline J gene. The chain has TRBV19 and TRBJ1-3, with D perhaps matching TRBD1 (5 bases). This CDR3 contains 16 residues. Trimming removed 2 bases at V and 0 bases at J, with 12 bases between. The V gene's germline CDR1 is FNHDT and CDR2 SITEND (reference sequence). The sequenced CDR3 bases are TGTGCCAGCAGTATCCCAAGACAGAATTCTGGAAATACGCTCTAT. Translated: CASSIPRQNSGNTLY. The entire CDR3 protein reads CASSIPRQNSGNTLYF.

Concerning this clone itself: The gene symbols are mouse symbols. The missing CDR3 end, 1 residue past where the read stops, is filled in from the germline J gene. The chain links TRBV20 to TRBJ1-1, with 7 positions matching TRBD1. The trim removed 5 bases at V and 1 base at J, leaving 4 bases unmatched. Germline values: CDR1 GFQATS, CDR2 STVNSAI. The length of the CDR3 is 13 residues. The covered CDR3 bases are TGTGGTGCTCCGACAGGGATGAACACAGAAGTCTTC. Encoded protein: CGAPTGMNTEVF. The CDR3 reads in full as CGAPTGMNTEVFF.

A note on this clone: All gene names here are mouse names. The read terminates 1 residue before the CDR3 end, so the remaining end is supplied by the germline J gene. The V and J genes are TRBV3 and TRBJ2-4; D is tentatively TRBD1 or TRBD2 (5 bases each). The germline V and J ends were trimmed by 4 bases and 6 bases, with 14 bases remaining between them. The CDR3 extends over 14 amino acids. The V gene's germline CDR1 is SNHLY and CDR2 FYNGKV (reference sequence). The CDR3 protein is CASSYRDRRNTLYF. CDR3 DNA (partial): TGTGCCAGCAGCTACCGGGACCGTCGGAACACCTTGTAC.

This clone was seen a handful of times. The gene names here belong to mouse. The sequence runs out 1 residue before the end of the CDR3; the remainder is reconstructed from the germline J gene. The chain combines TRBV13-3 with TRBJ2-7, with a possible D match to TRBD1 (5 bases). The CDR3 loop spans 12 amino acids. Germline CDR1 NNHDY, CDR2 SYVADS. V was trimmed by 1 base and J by 4 bases, leaving 6 bases between them. This CDR3 reads CASSDKGYEQYF. The covered CDR3 bases are TGTGCCAGCAGTGATAAGGGGTATGAACAGTAC.

The sample holds a few counts of this clone. The gene names here belong to mouse. The read finishes 1 residue shy of the CDR3 end, and the germline J gene is used to complete it. The V gene is TRBV16, the J gene TRBJ2-2; D unclear. V was clipped by 3 bases and J by 6 bases, with 8 bases between them. Germline V gene sequence: CDR1 SGHSA, CDR2 FRNQAP. This CDR3 comprises 13 residues. CDR3 DNA, as far as it was read: TGTGCAAGCAGCTTTTCCGGGCCCGGGCAGCTCTAC. Its protein is CASSFSGPGQLY. The CDR3 in full is CASSFSGPGQLYF.

Comment on this clone: Gene labels here are mouse ones. The CDR3 goes on 1 residue after the read ends, and that part is filled in from the germline J gene. V is TRBV13-1 and J is TRBJ1-2; 7 bases are shared with TRBD1. Trimming at V came to 0 bases and at J to 2 bases, leaving 4 bases not matched to a gene. This CDR3 comprises 15 residues. The germline CDR1 and CDR2 sequences are NSHNY and SYGAGN. The CDR3 DNA, read in part, is TGTGCCAGCAGTGATGCTACAGGGGCTAACTCCGACTACACC. As protein: CASSDATGANSDYT. The entire CDR3 is CASSDATGANSDYTF.